This record covers a single T cell receptor (beta chain). The source of the sample is a study of blood T cell repertoires in COVID-19. Study-level background: Some COVID-19 samples were acute and others convalescent; all came from the United States, Italy and Spain.

The CDR3 runs to 17 residues. CDR1 and CDR2 (germline): LNHDA, SQIVND (reference sequence). The V and J ends lost 4 bases and 2 bases, in that order; junction bases with no gene match: 11. Authors' data handling: Amplification with reference gene primers provided the estimates of nucleated cell counts. This table comes from immunoSEQ multiplex PCR, and its TCRdb copy is limited to in-frame clones, with some not included. That table gives V, J and clone size, and the DNA gave D and trimming. The table records just over 300,000 clones, roughly 87% of them present only once. Sequenced sample: peripheral blood. The rearrangement uses TRBV19 and TRBJ2-7; 10 bases match TRBD2. The clonotype originates from a man younger than 35 with active or convalescent COVID-19. As DNA, the CDR3 is TGTGCCAGTAGTACCGCGAGCGGGGGGGCCTTGCCCTACGAGCAGTACTTC. It is translated as CASSTASGGALPYEQYF.